This passage covers 21 T cell receptor beta chains from one sample sequenced in a study of regulatory T cells in long-lasting Graves disease. iRepertoire HTBI primers and Arm-PCR of CDR3 regions built TCR beta libraries. TCRdb used MiXCR to reprocess the multiplex PCR reads, holding one entry per CDR3 protein. Of under 700,000 distinct CDR3 sequences detected, about 16% appear once; the ten largest clones hold more than 20%. The time point was: newly diagnosed GD, antithyroid drugs for less than 3 months. PBMCs provided the RNA from which the TCR library was made. These data also featured in a second study, about T cells in Graves' hyperthyroidism and ophthalmopathy.

Material: peripheral blood mononuclear cells (PBMCs), obtained at new diagnosis, from a patient treated with antithyroid drugs. The receptor set was obtained from a woman aged 35 to 60 with Graves disease.

This clonotype was seen a few times. The V call is TRBV20-1, the J call TRBJ1-1; 11 positions agree with TRBD1. Looked up from germline, CDR1 is DFQATT and CDR2 is SNEGSKA (reference sequence). J was trimmed by 4 bases and V by 6 bases; bases with no gene match: 7. This CDR3 is 14 amino acids long. The DNA for the CDR3 is TGCAGTGCCCCGAGGACAGGGGGCGGCACTGAAGCTTTCTTT. This encodes CSAPRTGGGTEAFF.

As concerns this clonotype: Given a much more abundant clone one base away, this may be a read error. CDR3 loop: CACSETGAGPYEQYF. Here the CDR3 DNA reads TGTGCCTGCAGTGAGACGGGAGCAGGTCCCTACGAGCAGTACTTC. The rearrangement joins TRBV25-1 to TRBJ2-7; a weak D match, TRBD2 (6 bases). The CDR3 is made up of 15 amino acids. The germline gives CDR1 MGHDK, CDR2 SYGVNS.

This clonotype was counted ten times or more. The chain carries TRBV6-1 and TRBJ2-2; 11 bases align to TRBD1. The germline CDR1 and CDR2 sequences are MNHNS and SASEGT. The trim removed 5 bases at V and 4 bases at J, leaving 6 bases unmatched. The CDR3 is made up of 16 amino acids. The DNA for the CDR3 is TGTGCCAGCAGTCGAGCCGGGACAGGGGGCACCGGGGAGCTGTTTTTT. Its translation: CASSRAGTGGTGELFF.

In its sample, this clonotype was seen many times. The CDR3 here is CAWSVVAGGETQYF. CDR3 sequence (DNA): TGTGCCTGGAGTGTAGTAGCGGGGGGAGAGACCCAGTACTTC. The chain combines TRBV30 with TRBJ2-5, with 10 positions matching TRBD2. The CDR3 has 14 amino acids. CDR1 GTSNPN and CDR2 SVGIG come from the germline V gene (reference sequence). Losses at the gene ends were 0 bases for V and 4 bases for J; bases not matched to a gene: 2.

This clonotype has ten or more counts. The V gene is TRBV11-2, the J gene TRBJ2-7; D possibly matches TRBD1 or TRBD2 (7 bases each). Looked up from germline, CDR1 is SGHAT and CDR2 is FQNNGV. CDR3 length: 17 residues. Trimming cost V 3 bases and J 5 bases, with 23 bases left between them. The chain's CDR3 is CASSFRGGAGVLDEQYF. CDR3 in DNA: TGTGCCAGCAGCTTTCGAGGGGGCGCGGGGGTATTGGACGAGCAGTACTTC.

The V gene is TRBV25-1, the J gene TRBJ2-2; D remains unclear. Germline V gene data show CDR1 as MGHDK and CDR2 as SYGVNS. The CDR3 is made up of 13 amino acids. V shed 7 bases and J shed 3 bases, with 9 bases lying between them. In DNA form, the CDR3 reads TGTGCCAGCAAATGGGCAGACACCGGGGAGCTGTTTTTT. Translation gives CASKWADTGELFF.

This clonotype was recorded at least ten times. The chain combines TRBV12-3 or TRBV12-4 with TRBJ1-5; the D gene is possibly TRBD1 (6 bases). This CDR3 region has 13 residues. The V and J ends lost 6 bases and 2 bases respectively, with 8 bases between them. In nucleotides, the CDR3 is TGTGCCAGCAGAGAGGGGGGCAATCAGCCCCAGCATTTT. As protein: CASREGGNQPQHF.

In the case of this clonotype: At one end, the junction sequence differs from germline, possibly due to a read error. V is TRBV5-1 and J is TRBJ1-1, with D possibly being TRBD1 (6 bases). There are 16 residues in the CDR3. Germline values: CDR1 SGHRS, CDR2 YFSETQ. The chain's CDR3 is CASSLAGVGADTDAFF. CDR3 sequence (DNA): TGCGCCAGCAGCTTGGCCGGGGTGGGGGCAGACACTGATGCTTTCTTT.

The rearrangement uses TRBV19 and TRBJ2-3; D not resolved. V was cut by 4 bases and J by 2 bases, with 10 bases left in between. This CDR3 region has 14 residues. The germline CDR1 and CDR2 sequences are LNHDA and SQIVND (reference sequence). The DNA of the CDR3 is TGTGCCAGTAGTACTAGGACCGACACAGATACGCAGTATTTT. Translating it yields CASSTRTDTDTQYF.

This clonotype appeared many times. The genes are TRBV30 and TRBJ1-4; D gene uncertain. V lost 1 base and J lost 7, with 7 bases in between. Germline lookup yields CDR1 GTSNPN and CDR2 SVGIG (reference sequence). The CDR3 has 12 residues. The CDR3 here is CAWSANSEKLFF. Written as DNA, the CDR3 is TGTGCCTGGAGTGCAAACAGTGAAAAACTGTTTTTT.

This clonotype was detected ten times or more. This chain links TRBV4-1 with TRBJ1-2; tentatively, D is TRBD1 (6 bases). Trimming cost V 0 bases and J 4 bases, with 12 bases left between them. Per germline, CDR1 MGHRA and CDR2 YSYEKL. This CDR3 is 15 amino acids long. Here the CDR3 reads CASSQEGGGSYGYTF. The CDR3 DNA follows: TGCGCCAGCAGCCAAGAGGGAGGGGGTAGCTATGGCTACACCTTC.

Many counts were recorded for this clonotype. The chain carries TRBV14 and TRBJ2-5; no definite D call. The CDR3 spans 14 residues. Germline values: CDR1 SGHDN, CDR2 FVKESK. Trimming left V 5 bases short and J 5 bases short, with 15 bases between. CDR3 in DNA: TGTGCCAGCAGCAACACCCCGAGGTCGGAGACCCAGTACTTC. Residues: CASSNTPRSETQYF.

The CDR3 loop reads CASSLRQGRNTIYF. Here the CDR3 DNA reads TGTGCCAGCAGCTTACGACAGGGGAGAAACACCATATATTTT. The chain joins TRBV13 to TRBJ1-3; TRBD1 aligns across 8 bases. The germline CDR1 and CDR2 sequences are PRHDT and FYEKMQ (reference sequence). The CDR3 is 14 residues long. V shed 2 bases, J shed 5 bases, and the junction held 2 bases outside the gene matches.

The chain combines TRBV9 with TRBJ2-3; 10 positions agree with TRBD2. The CDR3 covers 15 residues. Germline V gene sequence: CDR1 SGDLS, CDR2 YYNGEE. Germline trimming cut 6 bases from V and 5 bases from J; bases unmatched to any gene: 9. CDR3 loop: CASTASGGAGDTQYF. CDR3 sequence (DNA): TGTGCCAGCACTGCGAGCGGGGGGGCAGGAGATACGCAGTATTTT. Looking up the rest from reference TRBV9 and TRBJ2-3 gives the full variable domain: DSGVTQTPKHLITATGQRVTLRCSPRSGDLSVYWYQQSLDQGLQFLIQYYNGEERAKGNILERFSAQQFPDLHSELNLSSLELGDSALYFCASTASGGAGDTQYFGPGTRLTVL.

J is TRBJ1-5 and V is TRBV19; D is unresolved. Trimming stripped 10 bases from V and 1 base from J, with 17 bases between. This CDR3 is 15 amino acids long. CDR1 is LNHDA and CDR2 is SQIVND in the germline V gene (reference sequence). CDR3 residues: CATLGADGSNQPQHF. CDR3 DNA sequence: TGTGCCACTCTGGGCGCGGATGGGAGCAATCAGCCCCAGCATTTT.

This chain links TRBV7-9 with TRBJ1-1; no clear D. The length of the CDR3 is 14 residues. Germline CDR1 is SEHNR and CDR2 is FQNEAQ (reference sequence). The germline V and J ends were trimmed by 1 base and 3 bases, with 9 bases remaining between them. In nucleotides, the CDR3 is TGTGCCAGCAGCTTAGTTTTGTCGGACACTGAAGCTTTCTTT. Its translation is CASSLVLSDTEAFF.

This clonotype has ten or more counts. The chain links TRBV3-1 to TRBJ2-7; a possible D gene is TRBD1 (8 bases). CDR3 length equals 12 residues. V was trimmed by 5 bases and J by 7 bases, leaving 12 bases between them. The V gene's germline CDR1 is LGHDT and CDR2 YNNKEL (reference sequence). CDR3 nucleotides: TGTGCCAGCAGCAACAGGGGGGGTGAGCAGTACTTC. As protein: CASSNRGGEQYF.

Regarding this clonotype: The junction differs from germline at one of its ends, possibly a read error. The chain is built from TRBV12-3 or TRBV12-4 and TRBJ2-1; no firm D call. The last part of the DNA fits TRBJ2-5 better; the J call may be wrong. The CDR3 runs 15 residues. The CDR3 DNA reads TGCGCCAGCAGCCCACGGGTCTTAGAACAAGAGACCCAGTACTTC. Protein: CASSPRVLEQETQYF.

The sample holds many counts of this clonotype. The rearrangement links TRBV7-9 to TRBJ2-4; D gene ambiguous. Trimming left V 5 bases short and J 9 bases short, with 11 bases between. Per the germline V gene, CDR1 is SEHNR and CDR2 is FQNEAQ (reference sequence). The CDR3 runs to 12 residues. The chain's CDR3 is CASSHPGTIQYF. CDR3 nucleotides: TGTGCCAGCAGCCACCCCGGAACCATTCAGTACTTC.

The sample holds many counts of this clonotype. This sequence joins TRBV2 and TRBJ2-2; D perhaps matches TRBD2 (7 bases). This CDR3 region has 13 residues. Germline lookup yields CDR1 SNHLY and CDR2 FYNNEI. V lost 3 bases and J lost 6, with 8 bases in between. Here the CDR3 DNA reads TGTGCCAGCAGTGACGGGGGGCCCGGGGAGCTGTTTTTT. Translated, it gives CASSDGGPGELFF.

This clonotype was detected ten times or more. CDR3 nucleotide sequence: TGTGCCAGCAGCTTGGATGCTGAAGCTTTCTTT. As protein: CASSLDAEAFF. The genes are TRBV3-1 and TRBJ1-1, with unresolved D. There are 11 residues in the CDR3. CDR1 is LGHDT, CDR2 YNNKEL, per germline (reference sequence). Trimming took 5 bases from V and 6 from J, leaving 7 bases between them.